One and the same sample provided the 25 T cell receptor beta chains below, sequenced in a study of blood T cell repertoires in COVID-19. Here immunoSEQ multiplex PCR was the method, and the copy in TCRdb shows in-frame clones only, minus some. The sample lists about 250,000 clones; 85% to 90% were seen once. Input material: PBMCs or T cells enriched from blood (not recorded which). These receptor sequences come from a man in his forties who had recovered from COVID-19.

This clone was counted at least ten times. J is TRBJ2-7 and V is TRBV5-1; 12 nucleotides align to TRBD1. This CDR3 contains 16 residues. CDR1 and CDR2 (germline): SGHRS, YFSETQ. Unmatched junction bases numbered 9, after V lost 2 bases and J lost 6 bases. The CDR3 region is CASSLSGQGARGEQYF. Here the CDR3 DNA reads TGCGCCAGCAGCTTATCGGGACAGGGGGCGCGGGGCGAGCAGTACTTC.

At least ten counts were recorded for this clone. V and J are TRBV6-5 and TRBJ2-7; 8 nucleotides agree with TRBD2. V lost 6 bases to trimming and J lost 0 bases; unmatched junction nucleotides: 10. Germline V CDR1 and CDR2: MNHEY, SVGAGI. This CDR3 is 16 amino acids long. Written as DNA, the CDR3 is TGTGCCAGCAGATACCATAGCGGGACCCCCTCCTACGAGCAGTACTTC. Translated, it gives CASRYHSGTPSYEQYF.

For the CDR3, the DNA is TGTGCCAGCAGCCAGGGCCTCTATAATTCACCCCTCCACTTT. Translation gives CASSQGLYNSPLHF. The V call is TRBV14, the J call TRBJ1-6; no firm D call. The CDR3 sequence is 14 residues long. Looked up from germline, CDR1 is SGHDN and CDR2 is FVKESK. V was shortened by 3 bases and J by 3 bases, with 6 bases between the two germline ends.

The chain is built from TRBV11-2 and TRBJ1-1; D is unclear. The V end was cut by 1 base, the J end by 1 base, with 10 bases between. The CDR3 runs to 15 residues. Germline V gene data show CDR1 as SGHAT and CDR2 as FQNNGV. CDR3 nucleotide sequence: TGTGCCAGCAGCTTAGGAAGGGCGGGGAACACTGAAGCTTTCTTT. It translates to CASSLGRAGNTEAFF.

The CDR3 reads CASSLAGGQPYEQYF. For the CDR3, the DNA is TGTGCCAGCAGCTTAGCGGGGGGGCAACCCTACGAGCAGTACTTC. V usage is TRBV11-2 and J usage is TRBJ2-7, with 8 bases matching TRBD2. This CDR3 has 15 residues. J was trimmed by 2 bases and V by 1 base; bases with no gene match: 4. CDR1 and CDR2 from the germline V gene are SGHAT and FQNNGV.

This sequence joins TRBV4-3 and TRBJ1-5; D unresolved. The CDR3 sequence is 16 residues long. V was cut by 0 bases and J by 7 bases, with 16 bases left in between. Germline CDR1 LGHNA, CDR2 YSLEER. The CDR3 protein is CASSQELTGREQPQHF. For the CDR3, the DNA is TGCGCCAGCAGCCAAGAGCTAACTGGCCGGGAACAGCCCCAGCATTTT.

The chain has TRBV7-9 and TRBJ1-1; D might be TRBD1 (6 bases). V lost 1 base to trimming and J lost 6 bases, with 21 bases between them. The CDR3 contains 17 residues. Germline CDR1 SEHNR, CDR2 FQNEAQ (reference sequence). DNA for the CDR3: TGTGCCAGCAGCTTAGATAGGGCCCCAGGGGCCGGCGCTGAAGCTTTCTTT. Translating gives CASSLDRAPGAGAEAFF.

The chain combines TRBV19 with TRBJ2-3; TRBD2 aligns across 14 bases. After removal of 7 bases from V and 6 bases from J, the junction contained 9 bases not matched to a gene. Germline V CDR1 and CDR2: LNHDA, SQIVND (reference sequence). The CDR3 is made up of 16 amino acids. CDR3 coding DNA: TGTGCCAGTACTCCGACTAGCGGGGGGGCCTGGGATACGCAGTATTTT. It translates to CASTPTSGGAWDTQYF. The full variable domain, rest sourced from reference TRBV19 and TRBJ2-3, is DGGITQSPKYLFRKEGQNVTLSCEQNLNHDAMYWYRQDPGQGLRLIYYSQIVNDFQKGDIAEGYSVSREKKESFPLTVTSAQKNPTAFYLCASTPTSGGAWDTQYFGPGTRLTVL.

J is TRBJ1-6 and V is TRBV5-1; TRBD1 might be the D (6 bases). The V end was cut by 9 bases, the J end by 10 bases, with 17 bases between. Germline assignment: CDR1 SGHRS and CDR2 YFSETQ. CDR3 length equals 13 residues. This chain's CDR3 is CATRGQADSPLHF. Here the CDR3 DNA reads TGCGCCACGAGGGGACAAGCGGACTCACCCCTCCACTTT. Full variable domain (missing parts from reference TRBV5-1 and TRBJ1-6): KAGVTQTPRYLIKTRGQQVTLSCSPISGHRSVSWYQQTPGQGLQFLFEYFSETQRNKGNFPGRFSGRQFSNSRSEMNVSTLELGDSALYLCATRGQADSPLHFGNGTRLTVT.

The CDR3 region is CAISPGLGGNEQFF. The DNA for the CDR3 is TGTGCCATCAGTCCGGGACTAGGGGGAAATGAGCAGTTCTTC. The chain links TRBV10-3 to TRBJ2-1, with TRBD2 matching over 8 bases. The germline V gene encodes CDR1 ENHRY and CDR2 SYGVKD. The V gene end was trimmed by 5 bases and the J gene end by 7 bases; junction bases not matched to a gene: 7. CDR3 size: 14 residues.

This chain connects TRBV7-3 to TRBJ2-1; 7 bases match TRBD2. From germline, CDR1 is SGHTA and CDR2 FQGTGA. The CDR3 extends over 14 amino acids. The V and J ends lost 5 bases and 7 bases, in that order; junction bases with no gene match: 8. The CDR3 bases are TGTGCCAGCAGCCCCCGGGGAGGGTCGAATGAGCAGTTCTTC. Protein: CASSPRGGSNEQFF.

The chain uses TRBV5-8 and TRBJ1-3; the D is unclear. The CDR3 length is 13 residues. V was pared by 0 bases and J by 4 bases, with 5 bases between. In germline, CDR1 is SGHTS, CDR2 YDEGEE. CDR3 coding DNA: TGTGCCAGCAGCTTGGGCAGGGGAAACACCATATATTTT. The encoded protein is CASSLGRGNTIYF.

This clone occurred once. V is TRBV7-3 and J is TRBJ2-3; TRBD2 agrees at 13 bases. The CDR3 has 15 residues. Trimming cost V 5 bases and J 5 bases; bases outside gene matches: 4. Germline lookup yields CDR1 SGHTA and CDR2 FQGTGA. CDR3 sequence reads: CASSDGLAGVDTQYF. CDR3 nucleotide sequence: TGTGCCAGCAGCGACGGACTAGCGGGGGTAGATACGCAGTATTTT.

The V and J genes are TRBV11-2 and TRBJ2-7, with TRBD1 matching over 7 bases. V dropped 4 bases and J dropped 2; count of bases not matched to a gene: 2. Germline CDR1 SGHAT, CDR2 FQNNGV. The CDR3 covers 13 residues. CDR3 sequence (DNA): TGTGCCAGCAGCTCGACAGGGACCTACGAGCAGTACTTC. It encodes CASSSTGTYEQYF.

The chain links TRBV19 to TRBJ1-1; no clear D. CDR3 length: 15 amino acids. Trimming left V 5 bases short and J 0 bases short, with 13 bases between. Germline V CDR1 and CDR2: LNHDA, SQIVND (reference sequence). The CDR3 DNA reads as TGTGCCAGTAGTCTTGAGGGAGGAATGAACACTGAAGCTTTCTTT. Protein sequence: CASSLEGGMNTEAFF.

The chain carries TRBV19 and TRBJ2-1; D remains ambiguous. Germline CDR1 LNHDA, CDR2 SQIVND (reference sequence). This CDR3 region has 14 residues. Trimming took 3 bases from V and 5 from J, leaving 11 bases between them. This CDR3 reads CASSIKYRDNEQFF. The CDR3 DNA sequence: TGTGCCAGTAGTATTAAATACAGAGACAATGAGCAGTTCTTC. The variable domain in full, completed from reference TRBV19 and TRBJ2-1, reads DGGITQSPKYLFRKEGQNVTLSCEQNLNHDAMYWYRQDPGQGLRLIYYSQIVNDFQKGDIAEGYSVSREKKESFPLTVTSAQKNPTAFYLCASSIKYRDNEQFFGPGTRLTVL.

The V gene is TRBV6-1, the J gene TRBJ1-1, with D hard to call. The germline V gene has CDR1 MNHNS and CDR2 SASEGT. Trimming took off 2 bases at V and 11 bases at J, with 12 bases between the two ends. The CDR3 sequence is 12 residues long. CDR3 DNA: TGTGCCAGCAGTGAATCCCCCTCCGGGGCTTTCTTT. Its translation: CASSESPSGAFF.

CDR3 sequence: CASSTAAVAGPGELFF. Here the CDR3 DNA reads TGTGCCAGCAGTACGGCGGCGGTAGCGGGGCCCGGGGAGCTGTTTTTT. J is TRBJ2-2 and V is TRBV28, with 8 bases aligning to TRBD2. The CDR3 has 16 residues. CDR1 and CDR2 (germline): MDHEN, SYDVKM. The ends lost 5 bases at V and 6 bases at J; junction bases unmatched: 11.

The J gene is TRBJ1-4, the V gene TRBV3-1 (or the pseudogene TRBV3-2), with TRBD1 matching 11 bases. Germline lookup yields CDR1 LGHDT and CDR2 YNNKEL (reference sequence). The CDR3 loop spans 15 amino acids. With 9 bases clipped from V and 5 bases from J, the junction kept 8 bases outside the gene matches. CDR3: CASGTGGLPNEKLFF. The CDR3 DNA follows: TGTGCCAGTGGGACAGGGGGTCTACCCAATGAAAAACTGTTTTTT.

The J gene is TRBJ2-7, the V gene TRBV6-5; possible D gene TRBD2, 5 bases. In germline, CDR1 is MNHEY, CDR2 SVGAGI. The germline V and J ends were trimmed by 4 bases and 3 bases, with 13 bases remaining between them. The CDR3 consists of 14 residues. CDR3 region: CASSSQRIHYEQYF. The CDR3 region has the DNA TGTGCCAGCAGTTCGCAGCGGATCCACTACGAGCAGTACTTC.

The chain joins TRBV4-2 to TRBJ2-7, with 7 bases lining up with TRBD1. The CDR3 consists of 14 residues. V trimming: 1 base; J trimming: 1 base; junction bases outside the gene matches: 1. Germline CDR1 reads LGHNA; CDR2 reads YNFKEQ. This chain's CDR3 is CASSQVTGSYEQYF. CDR3 bases: TGTGCCAGCAGCCAAGTGACAGGGTCCTACGAGCAGTACTTC.

This chain uses TRBV9 with TRBJ1-1; 8 positions match TRBD1. Germline CDR1 and CDR2: SGDLS and YYNGEE. CDR3 size: 15 residues. The V gene end was trimmed by 3 bases and the J gene end by 3 bases; junction bases not matched to a gene: 7. The CDR3 protein is CASSARTGRDTEAFF. DNA of the CDR3: TGTGCCAGCAGCGCCCGGACAGGGAGGGACACTGAAGCTTTCTTT.

In this sample, this clone turned up once. This sequence joins TRBV4-3 and TRBJ2-1, with a weak D call TRBD2 (5 bases). Germline loops: CDR1 LGHNA, CDR2 YSLEER. The CDR3 has 15 residues. The V end was cut by 6 bases, the J end by 5 bases, with 17 bases between. CDR3 residues: CASSQLSGENNEQFF. The DNA for the CDR3 is TGCGCCAGCAGTCAGCTTTCCGGGGAGAACAATGAGCAGTTCTTC.

The chain combines TRBV7-2 with TRBJ2-7, with TRBD2 as a possible D gene (5 bases). The CDR3 is 14 amino acids. Germline CDR1 and CDR2: SGHTA and FQGNSA. Trimming removed 2 bases at V and 6 bases at J, with 14 bases between. CDR3: CASSLNPSPPEQYF. The CDR3 DNA follows: TGTGCCAGCAGCTTAAACCCTAGCCCCCCCGAGCAGTACTTC. Variable domain in full (rest from reference TRBV7-2 and TRBJ2-7): GAGVSQSPSNKVTEKGKDVELRCDPISGHTALYWYRQSLGQGLEFLIYFQGNSAPDKSGLPSDRFSAERTGGSVSTLTIQRTQQEDSAVYLCASSLNPSPPEQYFGPGTRLTVT.

The chain employs TRBV30 and TRBJ1-5; D is uncertain. This CDR3 has 16 amino acids. CDR1 GTSNPN and CDR2 SVGIG come from the germline V gene (reference sequence). The germline V and J ends were trimmed by 0 bases and 3 bases, with 15 bases remaining between them. The CDR3 sequence is CAWSVRAAGPNQPQHF. The CDR3 nucleotides are TGTGCCTGGAGTGTAAGGGCGGCGGGCCCCAATCAGCCCCAGCATTTT.